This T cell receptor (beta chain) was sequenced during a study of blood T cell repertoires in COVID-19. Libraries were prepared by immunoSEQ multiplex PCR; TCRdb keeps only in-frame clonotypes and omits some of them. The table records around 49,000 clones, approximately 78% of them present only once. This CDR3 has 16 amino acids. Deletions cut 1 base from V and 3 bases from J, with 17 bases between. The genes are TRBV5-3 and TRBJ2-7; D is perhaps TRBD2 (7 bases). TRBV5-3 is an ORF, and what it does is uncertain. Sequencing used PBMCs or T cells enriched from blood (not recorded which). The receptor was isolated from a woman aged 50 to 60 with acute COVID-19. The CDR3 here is CARSLKAGGLFYEQYF. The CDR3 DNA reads TGTGCCAGAAGCTTGAAAGCCGGGGGGCTTTTCTACGAGCAGTACTTC.